This section outlines one TCR beta chain sequence together with its context. This clone was counted many times. Its antigen is currently not known. Base-call qualities are not available, and no considerably larger clone is one nucleotide away. V loses 2 bases, J loses 10 bases, and the germline ends lie 8 bases apart. The CDR3 measures 12 amino acids from cysteine to phenylalanine. The kept DNA is CDR3 alone, 36 bases in frame from the first base. Taken from the germline V gene, the CDR1 and CDR2 loops are SGHVS and FQNEAQ. PBMCs were isolated by density centrifugation and stained for CD3, CD4 and CD8, after which CD4+ and CD8+ T cells were sorted on a FACSAria. Scalp biopsies and blood samples were obtained from unaffected controls. The sample comes from a study of CD8+ T cells in alopecia areata (dated by TCRdb to between 2017 and 2018). General notes on the study: High-throughput TCRbeta sequencing was used to examine T cell clonal expansion in alopecia areata in both the C3H/HeJ mouse model and human patients. RNA was extracted with the PAXgene miRNA kit for fixed scalp, the miRNeasy kit for PBMCs, and the RNeasy kit for mouse skin. TCRbeta CDR3 regions were amplified by immunoSEQ multiplex PCR with 35 Vbeta forward and 13 Jbeta reverse primers. Scalp tissue and sorted CD4+ and CD8+ peripheral blood T cells from patchy and totalis/universalis alopecia areata patients and from healthy controls were covered by human TCRbeta sequencing. Scalp clonality was compared among normal scalp (n=4), patchy alopecia areata scalp (n=8), and alopecia totalis/universalis scalp (n=8). Results and caveats for the whole study, not just this receptor: Lesional scalp, especially in alopecia totalis/universalis, showed higher clonality and more expanded CD8+ clones than normal scalp, suggesting antigenic drive. Unlike mouse skin, where gammadelta T cells dominate, normal human skin contains resident alphabeta T cells that get sequenced too, which complicates analysis of the scalp TCR repertoire. TCR sequences shared between patients were less clear than in mice, possibly partly because of HLA diversity in the patient population.

The protocol used for the library was the immunoSEQ multiplex PCR assay. For TCR sequencing, RNA was extracted from every sample and reverse transcribed into cDNA to serve as template. First-strand cDNA was synthesized with SuperScript III using a 2:1 mix of oligo-dT and random hexamers. A synthetic immune receptor repertoire was used to gauge amplification bias, and whatever bias remained was removed computationally. Under the source paper's analysis protocol: Raw reads were preprocessed for error removal, and CDR3 was defined according to IMGT conventions as running from the conserved cysteine to phenylalanine. Clonality was computed by normalizing Shannon entropy by log2 of the number of productive unique TCRs and subtracting the result from 1. Scalp TCRbeta sequences were cross-referenced with sorted blood CD4 and CD8 repertoires so that the CD4 or CD8 identity of scalp clones could be inferred. Drawn from immuneACCESS, this table holds only the in-frame rearrangements with V and J called that TCRdb kept. Clones are partly lost; checked studies trace under half to an unresolved V gene and leave the rest unexplained. V and J calls plus clone size are reproduced from that table; the DNA served to infer D and trimming. The sample profile shows 200,000 or so clones; 56% of them were found once. Roughly 5.3% of the sample is taken by the ten largest.

Sequencing input: CD8+ T cells sorted from blood. The rearranged segments are TRBV7-8 and TRBJ1-4, with no confident D gene call. This clonotype originated in a human donor in good health. CDR3 sequence: CASSLLSGKLFF. The sequenced DNA is TGTGCCAGCAGCTTACTATCGGGAAAACTGTTTTTT.